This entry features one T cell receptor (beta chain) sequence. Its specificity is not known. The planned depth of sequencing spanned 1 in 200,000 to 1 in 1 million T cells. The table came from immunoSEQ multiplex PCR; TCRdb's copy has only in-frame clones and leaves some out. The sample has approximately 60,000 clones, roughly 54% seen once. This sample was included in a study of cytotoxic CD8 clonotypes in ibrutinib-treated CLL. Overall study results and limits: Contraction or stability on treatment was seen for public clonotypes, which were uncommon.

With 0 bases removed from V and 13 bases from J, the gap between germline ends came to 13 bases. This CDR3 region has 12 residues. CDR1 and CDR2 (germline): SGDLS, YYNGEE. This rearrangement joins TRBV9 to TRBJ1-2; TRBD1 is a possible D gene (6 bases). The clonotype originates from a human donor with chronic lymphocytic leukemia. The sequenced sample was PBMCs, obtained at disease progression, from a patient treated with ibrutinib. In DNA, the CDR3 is TGTGCCAGCAGCGTAGAGGGGGGGCCCTTCACCTTC. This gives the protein CASSVEGGPFTF.